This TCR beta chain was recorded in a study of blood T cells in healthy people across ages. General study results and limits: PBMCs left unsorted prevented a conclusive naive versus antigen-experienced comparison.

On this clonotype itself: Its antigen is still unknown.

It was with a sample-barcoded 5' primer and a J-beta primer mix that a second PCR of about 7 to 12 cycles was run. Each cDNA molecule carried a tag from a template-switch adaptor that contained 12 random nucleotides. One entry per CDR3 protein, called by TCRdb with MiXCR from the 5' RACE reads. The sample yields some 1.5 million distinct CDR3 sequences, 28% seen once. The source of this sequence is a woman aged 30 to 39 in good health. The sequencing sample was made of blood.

DNA for the CDR3: TGTGCCAGCAGCTCCCAGGGACTAGCGGTACAAGAGACCCAGTACTTC. Translated: CASSSQGLAVQETQYF. V and J are TRBV12-3 or TRBV12-4 and TRBJ2-5, with 11 nucleotides matching TRBD2. The CDR3 consists of 16 residues. Losses at the gene ends were 6 bases for V and 2 bases for J; bases not matched to a gene: 8.